The 15 T cell receptor beta chains below were found in one sample sequenced in a study of PD-L1 blockade in urothelial cancer. Clones were read by immunoSEQ multiplex PCR, and TCRdb kept only the in-frame ones, dropping some. The sample comprises 130,000 or so clones, around 85% of which are singletons, and roughly 2.9% rests with the top ten. Time point denoted: pretreatment peripheral blood. The sequencing used PBMCs, collected around atezolizumab (anti-PD-L1) treatment. All receptors derive from a man between 45 and 60 years old with urothelial cancer.

The J gene is TRBJ2-2, the V gene TRBV5-1; 9 nucleotides align to TRBD1. The length of the CDR3 is 14 residues. V shed 3 bases and J 7 bases; nucleotides not matched to a gene: 4. Germline CDR1 and CDR2: SGHRS and YFSETQ. The CDR3 DNA sequence: TGCGCCAGCAGCTGGGGACAGGGTAGCGGGGAGCTGTTTTTT. It translates to CASSWGQGSGELFF.

The J gene is TRBJ2-3, the V gene TRBV7-2; 9 nucleotides agree with TRBD2. Germline V gives CDR1 SGHTA, CDR2 FQGNSA. Trimming removed 3 bases from V and 5 bases from J; junction bases left unmatched: 6. The CDR3 length is 15 residues. The chain's CDR3 is CASSFSGRGGDTQYF. CDR3 nucleotides: TGTGCCAGCAGCTTTAGCGGGAGAGGTGGAGATACGCAGTATTTT. Full variable domain (rest looked up from reference TRBV7-2 and TRBJ2-3): GAGVSQSPSNKVTEKGKDVELRCDPISGHTALYWYRQSLGQGLEFLIYFQGNSAPDKSGLPSDRFSAERTGGSVSTLTIQRTQQEDSAVYLCASSFSGRGGDTQYFGPGTRLTVL.

The rearrangement links TRBV19 to TRBJ1-2; 11 positions match TRBD1. The CDR3 runs 15 residues. Germline V gives CDR1 LNHDA, CDR2 SQIVND (reference sequence). Losses at the gene ends were 10 bases for V and 3 bases for J; bases not matched to a gene: 10. In nucleotides, the CDR3 is TGTGCCACTACGGACAGGGGGCCGAAAGACTATGGCTACACCTTC. Encoded protein: CATTDRGPKDYGYTF.

The rearrangement links TRBV4-1 to TRBJ2-7; D possibly corresponds to TRBD2 (6 bases). Germline lookup yields CDR1 MGHRA and CDR2 YSYEKL. Trimming took off 0 bases at V and 5 bases at J, with 14 bases between the two ends. The CDR3 is 15 residues long. The CDR3 spells CASSQDGPGSHEQYF. The CDR3 nucleotides read TGCGCCAGCAGCCAAGACGGGCCCGGGAGCCACGAGCAGTACTTC.

In its sample, this clone was seen a few times. J is TRBJ2-1 and V is TRBV5-1, with D unclear. Trimming stripped 2 bases from V and 0 bases from J, with 6 bases between. The CDR3 covers 14 residues. Germline values: CDR1 SGHRS, CDR2 YFSETQ. The CDR3 coding sequence is TGCGCCAGCAGCTTCTACGGCTCCTACAATGAGCAGTTCTTC. Protein product: CASSFYGSYNEQFF.

This clone has a handful of counts. The V gene is TRBV28, the J gene TRBJ2-7; 11 nucleotides match TRBD1. CDR1 is MDHEN, CDR2 SYDVKM, per germline. J lost 1 base, V lost 7 bases, and 3 bases had no gene match. This CDR3 comprises 14 residues. CDR3 DNA: TGTGCCAGCAAAGGGACAGGGGGGTCCTACGAGCAGTACTTC. The encoded protein is CASKGTGGSYEQYF. Combining the CDR3 with reference TRBV28 and TRBJ2-7 gives the whole variable domain DVKVTQSSRYLVKRTGEKVFLECVQDMDHENMFWYRQDPGLGLRLIYFSYDVKMKEKGDIPEGYSVSREKKERFSLILESASTNQTSMYLCASKGTGGSYEQYFGPGTRLTVT.

This rearrangement joins TRBV7-9 to TRBJ2-7, with D possibly being TRBD2 (6 bases). From germline, CDR1 is SEHNR and CDR2 FQNEAQ (reference sequence). The CDR3 extends over 15 amino acids. The germline V and J ends were trimmed by 3 bases and 2 bases, with 14 bases remaining between them. The CDR3 spells CASSFLGSGTYEQYF. The CDR3 bases are TGTGCCAGCAGCTTCTTGGGTAGCGGTACCTACGAGCAGTACTTC.

V is TRBV6-1 and J is TRBJ2-6; the D is unclear. The CDR3 totals 13 residues. V dropped 7 bases and J dropped 4 bases, with 8 bases sitting between them. Germline values: CDR1 MNHNS, CDR2 SASEGT. CDR3 sequence reads: CASILLGANVLTF. The CDR3 DNA is TGTGCCAGCATATTGTTGGGGGCCAACGTCCTGACTTTC.

This clone has just one count. The chain recombines TRBV18 with TRBJ2-7, with TRBD1 identical over 8 bases. Per germline, CDR1 KGHSH and CDR2 LQKENI. The V and J ends lost 4 bases and 1 base, in that order; junction bases with no gene match: 6. The CDR3 has 15 residues. The CDR3 sequence: CASSLGQAKSYEQYF. DNA for the CDR3: TGTGCCAGCTCACTGGGACAGGCAAAATCCTACGAGCAGTACTTC.

The chain carries TRBV12-5 and TRBJ2-2; no clear D. The ends were cut back, 6 bases at V and 2 bases at J, with 10 bases in the middle. The CDR3 totals 14 residues. Germline CDR1 is LGHNT and CDR2 is FRNRAP. The CDR3 loop is CASGSTRNTGELFF. CDR3 nucleotide sequence: TGTGCTAGTGGATCCACCAGAAACACCGGGGAGCTGTTTTTT.

The chain joins TRBV5-1 to TRBJ1-6; perhaps TRBD1 as D (5 bases). V lost 0 bases, J lost 10 bases, and 11 bases lay in between. Germline CDR1 SGHRS, CDR2 YFSETQ. There are 14 residues in the CDR3. Here the CDR3 reads CASSLAQRGSPLHF. CDR3 in DNA: TGCGCCAGCAGCTTGGCCCAGCGGGGGTCACCCCTCCACTTT.

The chain employs TRBV18 and TRBJ2-1, with D possibly TRBD2 on 5 matching bases. There are 16 residues in the CDR3. The germline V and J ends were trimmed by 5 bases and 1 base, with 15 bases remaining between them. Per germline, CDR1 KGHSH and CDR2 LQKENI. The DNA of the CDR3 is TGTGCCAGCTCATCGCGCGATGGGGAGTCCTACAATGAGCAGTTCTTC. It translates to CASSSRDGESYNEQFF.

The chain recombines TRBV20-1 with TRBJ1-2; D remains ambiguous. The V gene's germline CDR1 is DFQATT and CDR2 SNEGSKA (reference sequence). This CDR3 comprises 11 residues. V dropped 7 bases and J dropped 2 bases, with 8 bases sitting between them. CDR3: CSGTGNYGYTF. CDR3 bases: TGCAGTGGGACGGGAAACTATGGCTACACCTTC.

The DNA of the CDR3 is TGTGCCAGCAGCAGTAGGGGCAGACGCACAGATACGCAGTATTTT. It yields the protein CASSSRGRRTDTQYF. V and J are TRBV5-6 and TRBJ2-3, with D tentatively TRBD1 (5 bases). CDR3 size: 15 residues. Germline CDR1 SGHDT, CDR2 YYEEEE. V was cut by 4 bases and J by 1 base, with 13 bases left in between.

The chain carries TRBV28 and TRBJ2-2, with 14 bases aligning to TRBD2. Looked up from germline, CDR1 is MDHEN and CDR2 is SYDVKM. CDR3 length: 19 residues. V lost 5 bases and J lost 2; bases outside the gene matches: 10. The CDR3 bases are TGTGCCAGCAGTCTGAATCCGGGACTAGCGGGAGCTAACACCGGGGAGCTGTTTTTT. Its protein is CASSLNPGLAGANTGELFF.